This TCR beta chain is from a study of T-cell memory formation after mild COVID-19. The CDR3 consists of 15 residues. J was trimmed by 6 bases and V by 0 bases; bases with no gene match: 8. Germline V gene lookup returns CDR1 SGHAT and CDR2 FQNNGV. Overall study results and limits: Second-wave clones with a day 37 peak had unconfirmed SARS-CoV-2 specificity.

As regards this clonotype: The antigen is undetermined.

In TCRdb, the 5' RACE reads were re-called with MiXCR into one record per CDR3 protein. The sample includes roughly 450,000 distinct CDR3 sequences, about 18% seen only once; the top ten take about 12%. V usage is TRBV11-2 and J usage is TRBJ2-7; 7 nucleotides agree with TRBD1. Sequenced input: PBMCs or a T cell subset sorted from them (not recorded which). The TCR comes from an adult woman who had mild COVID-19 (a few samples of this study predate the infection). Cell type and time point are not known. CDR3 sequence (DNA): TGTGCCAGCAGCTTAGAGAGTAGGGGGCGCTTCGAGCAGTACTTC. Protein sequence: CASSLESRGRFEQYF.